This record looks at one T cell receptor (beta chain) sequence and its context. The sample is drawn from a study of blood T cell repertoires in COVID-19. Some clones are missing from TCRdb's copy, which holds only in-frame ones; the method was immunoSEQ multiplex PCR. The sample holds tens of thousands of clones, under 80% seen once. The origin of this receptor is a human donor in a cohort sampled during active COVID-19. Sequenced sample: peripheral blood.

The CDR3 is CASSLVAGAHEQYF. The CDR3 region has the DNA TGTGCCAGCAGTTTGGTGGCGGGAGCCCACGAGCAGTACTTC. The J gene is TRBJ2-7, the V gene TRBV28; 7 bases match TRBD2. Germline assignment: CDR1 MDHEN and CDR2 SYDVKM. V lost 3 bases and J lost 5; bases outside the gene matches: 7. CDR3 size: 14 residues.